The clone carrying this T cell receptor beta chain occurred once. The record originates from a study of T cell responses to AZD1222 COVID-19 vaccine. Study information: Combined were second doses at about 4 or about 12 weeks.

Germline lookup yields CDR1 LNHDA and CDR2 SQIVND (reference sequence). The CDR3 sequence is 12 residues long. V was shortened by 7 bases and J by 4 bases, with 10 bases between the two germline ends. TCRdb's copy holds only in-frame clones and misses some; the assay was immunoSEQ multiplex PCR. The sample yields about 160,000 clones, 85% to 90% seen once. This sequence originates from an adult in good health. This chain joins TRBV19 and TRBJ1-2; D is undetermined. Sequenced material: peripheral blood, taken on day 0 of AZD1222 vaccination. The CDR3 DNA sequence: TGTGCCAGTACCCCCGACGGCTATGGCTACACCTTC. Translating gives CASTPDGYGYTF.